This T cell receptor (beta chain) originates from a study of T cell responses to AZD1222 COVID-19 vaccine. In the case of this clone: Its antigen is not known. One end of the junction is discordant with germline, which a read error may explain.

Clones were read by immunoSEQ multiplex PCR, and TCRdb kept only the in-frame ones, dropping some. The data hold about 140,000 clones, with 92% observed a single time. Study observations and caveats: Nearly half of spike-specific TCRs reportedly go after variant regions that carry no mutations.

The source was peripheral blood, collected on day 0 of AZD1222 vaccination. This clonotype was sampled from an adult in good health.

The CDR3 DNA reads as TGTGCCAGCAGCTGGGAAACGAGAAACACTGAGGCTTTCTTT. Protein sequence: CASSWETRNTEAFF. The chain has TRBV7-9 and TRBJ1-1; no definite D call. CDR3 length: 14 residues. Per the germline V gene, CDR1 is SEHNR and CDR2 is FQNEAQ (reference sequence).